This TCR beta chain stems from a study of shared clonotypes between healthy human individuals. Profiled with immunoSEQ multiplex PCR; TCRdb holds only in-frame clones, not every one. Among over a million clones listed, approximately 96% were seen once. Germline values: CDR1 MNHNS, CDR2 SASEGT. The V gene lost 2 bases and the J gene lost 9 bases, with 16 bases spanning the gap. The CDR3 runs 14 residues. The sample taken for sequencing was naive CD4+ T cells sorted from blood. As to subset: CD45RA+ positively selected. V is TRBV6-1 and J is TRBJ1-2; tentative D call: TRBD1 (5 bases). This clonotype was sampled from a man aged 25 to 45 in good health. CDR3 protein: CASSELTEWNRYTF. The DNA for the CDR3 is TGTGCCAGCAGTGAATTGACAGAGTGGAACCGCTACACCTTC.